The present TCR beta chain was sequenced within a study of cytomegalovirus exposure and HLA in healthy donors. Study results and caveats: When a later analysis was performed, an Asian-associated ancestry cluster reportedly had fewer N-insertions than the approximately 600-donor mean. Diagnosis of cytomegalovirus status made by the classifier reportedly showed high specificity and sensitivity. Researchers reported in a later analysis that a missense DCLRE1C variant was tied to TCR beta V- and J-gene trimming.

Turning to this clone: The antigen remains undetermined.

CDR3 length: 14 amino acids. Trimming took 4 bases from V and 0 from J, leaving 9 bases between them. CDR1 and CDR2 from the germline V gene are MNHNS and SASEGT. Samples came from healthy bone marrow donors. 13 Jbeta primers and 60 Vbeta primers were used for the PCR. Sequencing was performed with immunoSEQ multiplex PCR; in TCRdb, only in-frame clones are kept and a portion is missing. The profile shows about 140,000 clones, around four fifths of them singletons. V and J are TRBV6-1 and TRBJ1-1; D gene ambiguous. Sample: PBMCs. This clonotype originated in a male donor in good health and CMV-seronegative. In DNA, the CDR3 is TGTGCCAGCAGTGTCCCCCTACTGAACACTGAAGCTTTCTTT. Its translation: CASSVPLLNTEAFF.